Detailed here is one TCR beta chain. This specimen comes from a study of blood T cell repertoires in COVID-19. CDR3 length equals 15 residues. Germline V gives CDR1 LNHDA, CDR2 SQIVND (reference sequence). V shed 4 bases, J shed 5 bases, and the junction held 6 bases outside the gene matches. Clones were sequenced by immunoSEQ multiplex PCR, and TCRdb holds only the in-frame ones, with some missing. Of roughly 170,000 clones listed, approximately 90% are singletons. Sequencing was performed on peripheral blood. The V gene is TRBV19, the J gene TRBJ2-2, with 8 bases aligning to TRBD1. This clonotype was sampled from an older woman with COVID-19, enrolled during active disease. DNA for the CDR3: TGTGCCAGTAGTACCGGACAGGGTTTAACCGGGGAGCTGTTTTTT. Protein sequence: CASSTGQGLTGELFF. The complete variable domain, with remaining parts taken from reference TRBV19 and TRBJ2-2, reads DGGITQSPKYLFRKEGQNVTLSCEQNLNHDAMYWYRQDPGQGLRLIYYSQIVNDFQKGDIAEGYSVSREKKESFPLTVTSAQKNPTAFYLCASSTGQGLTGELFFGEGSRLTVL.